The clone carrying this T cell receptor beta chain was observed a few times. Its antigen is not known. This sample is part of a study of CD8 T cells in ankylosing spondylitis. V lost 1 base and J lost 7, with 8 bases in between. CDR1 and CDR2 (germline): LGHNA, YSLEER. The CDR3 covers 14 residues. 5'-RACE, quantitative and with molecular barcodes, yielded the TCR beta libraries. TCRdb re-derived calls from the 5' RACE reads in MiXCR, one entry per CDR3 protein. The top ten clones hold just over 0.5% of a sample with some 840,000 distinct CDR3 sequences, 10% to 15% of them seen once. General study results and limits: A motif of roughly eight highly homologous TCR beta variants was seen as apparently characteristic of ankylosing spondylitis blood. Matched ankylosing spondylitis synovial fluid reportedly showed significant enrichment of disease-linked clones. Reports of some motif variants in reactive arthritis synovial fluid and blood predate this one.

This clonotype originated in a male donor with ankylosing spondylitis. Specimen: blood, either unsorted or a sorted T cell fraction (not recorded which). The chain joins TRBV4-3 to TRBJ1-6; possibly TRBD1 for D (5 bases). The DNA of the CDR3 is TGCGCCAGCAGCCAAGTAAGGGGAAATTCACCCCTCCACTTT. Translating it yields CASSQVRGNSPLHF.